One and the same sample provided the 26 T cell receptor beta chains below, sequenced in a study of cytomegalovirus exposure and HLA in healthy donors (dated by TCRdb to 2017 to 2019). Libraries were built with the immunoSEQ multiplex PCR assay. A mixture of 60 forward primers for TCR Vbeta segments and 13 reverse primers for TCR Jbeta segments was used in the multiplex PCR. TCRdb holds this immuneACCESS table with in-frame rearrangements only. Some clones are missing; in checked studies, unresolved V genes explain under half, and the rest has no known cause. This sample lists roughly 240,000 clones; around 80% were detected once. The ten largest clonotypes hold around 0.45% of the sample. The sequenced material came from PBMCs. The source is a boy aged 10-17 years in good health and CMV-seronegative.

The chain recombines TRBV7-2 with TRBJ2-2; 8 bases match TRBD2. V was pared by 6 bases and J by 6 bases, with 6 bases of the junction left unmatched. CDR3 length: 14 residues. CDR1 and CDR2 from the germline V gene are SGHTA and FQGNSA. The CDR3 DNA follows: TGTGCCAGCAGTTCGGGAGCGGGAGCCGGGGAGCTGTTTTTT. It is translated as CASSSGAGAGELFF.

This chain links TRBV12-5 with TRBJ1-2; a weak D match, TRBD1 (5 bases). Germline V gives CDR1 LGHNT, CDR2 FRNRAP. V dropped 6 bases and J dropped 0 bases, with 11 bases sitting between them. The CDR3 is made up of 14 amino acids. As DNA, the CDR3 is TGTGCTAGTGGAGGGGTGCCAGCTAACTATGGCTACACCTTC. Its translation: CASGGVPANYGYTF.

The chain couples TRBV5-1 to TRBJ1-1; D may be TRBD1 (5 bases). The CDR3 covers 15 residues. V lost 9 bases, J lost 0 bases, and 18 bases lay in between. Per the germline V gene, CDR1 is SGHRS and CDR2 is YFSETQ. The CDR3 here is CATSSQGGMNTEAFF. CDR3 DNA sequence: TGCGCCACCTCGTCTCAGGGAGGTATGAACACTGAAGCTTTCTTT.

V usage is TRBV29-1 and J usage is TRBJ2-1; no clear D gene. This CDR3 has 15 amino acids. V was trimmed by 5 bases and J by 3 bases, leaving 17 bases between them. Germline CDR1 reads SQVTM; CDR2 reads ANQGSEA. This CDR3 reads CSVPEGNLGYNEQFF. CDR3 bases: TGCAGCGTTCCAGAAGGTAATCTAGGCTACAATGAGCAGTTCTTC.

This chain links TRBV7-9 with TRBJ1-2, with TRBD1 identical over 10 bases. This CDR3 has 17 amino acids. In germline, CDR1 is SEHNR, CDR2 FQNEAQ (reference sequence). The J segment lost 6 bases and the V segment lost 1 base, leaving 11 bases of the junction unmatched. CDR3 in DNA: TGTGCCAGCAGCTTAGGGGGACAGGGGAGTCGGGAGAATGGCTACACCTTC. The encoded protein is CASSLGGQGSRENGYTF.

J is TRBJ2-5 and V is TRBV7-9; D is unresolved. From germline, CDR1 is SEHNR and CDR2 FQNEAQ (reference sequence). V was cut by 1 base and J by 7 bases, with 7 bases left in between. The CDR3 spans 12 residues. CDR3 loop: CASSLDASTQYF. Written as DNA, the CDR3 is TGTGCCAGCAGCTTAGACGCGTCGACCCAGTACTTC.

V gene TRBV7-2 combines with J gene TRBJ2-1; D unclear. The CDR3 is 11 amino acids. Germline values: CDR1 SGHTA, CDR2 FQGNSA. V was shortened by 2 bases and J by 15 bases, with 11 bases between the two germline ends. The CDR3 DNA sequence: TGTGCCAGCAGCTTAACCTTAGTAGCGTTCTTC. It encodes CASSLTLVAFF.

In the case of this clone: Germline is not matched at one junction end, which may reflect a read error. The chain combines TRBV30 with TRBJ2-1; the match to TRBD2 covers 11 bases. CDR3 size: 13 residues. Germline values: CDR1 GTSNPN, CDR2 SVGIG (reference sequence). The CDR3 DNA sequence: TGTGACTGGTCACTAGCGGGAGAAAATGAGCAGTTCTTC. Its translation: CDWSLAGENEQFF. The full variable domain, its missing parts supplied by reference TRBV30 and TRBJ2-1, is SQTIHQWPATLVQPVGSPLSLECTVEGTSNPNLYWYRQAAGRGLQLLFYSVGIGQISSEVPQNLSASRPQDRQFILSSKKLLLSDSGFYLCDWSLAGENEQFFGPGTRLTVL.

The rearrangement uses TRBV9 and TRBJ2-2, with TRBD1 identical over 10 bases. CDR1 is SGDLS, CDR2 YYNGEE, per germline. The junction had 9 bases not matched to a gene; V was cut back by 4 bases and J by 9 bases. The CDR3 runs to 15 residues. The CDR3 here is CASSTIGTGDRELFF. CDR3 bases: TGTGCCAGCAGCACAATCGGGACAGGGGACAGGGAGCTGTTTTTT.

The J gene is TRBJ2-7, the V gene TRBV4-2, with TRBD1 matching over 10 bases. Per the germline V gene, CDR1 is LGHNA and CDR2 is YNFKEQ. The CDR3 runs to 14 residues. Trimming took 3 bases from V and 6 from J; bases not matched to a gene: 5. CDR3 sequence (DNA): TGTGCCAGCAGCCATGGGACAGGGGCTTTCGAGCAGTACTTC. This gives the protein CASSHGTGAFEQYF.

This clone appeared a few times. The chain links TRBV18 to TRBJ1-5, with no clear D. The CDR3 is made up of 16 amino acids. In germline, CDR1 is KGHSH, CDR2 LQKENI. Between the trimmed V and J ends, which lost 1 base and 0 bases, there was a span of 10 bases. The CDR3 protein is CASSPQTTYSNQPQHF. CDR3 bases: TGTGCCAGCTCACCACAGACAACGTATAGCAATCAGCCCCAGCATTTT.

The chain uses TRBV5-8 and TRBJ2-5; TRBD2 agrees at 10 bases. The length of the CDR3 is 17 residues. Unmatched junction bases numbered 10, after V lost 4 bases and J lost 1 base. In germline, CDR1 is SGHTS, CDR2 YDEGEE. The CDR3 sequence is CASSPRGGLASQETQYF. The DNA of the CDR3 is TGTGCCAGCAGCCCCCGGGGGGGACTAGCGTCCCAAGAGACCCAGTACTTC.

J is TRBJ2-7 and V is TRBV15; D perhaps matches TRBD1 (5 bases). CDR1 LNHNV and CDR2 YYDKDF come from the germline V gene (reference sequence). V was clipped by 0 bases and J by 0 bases, with 9 bases between them. The CDR3 has 15 amino acids. The CDR3 is CATSREVQGSYEQYF. CDR3 nucleotides: TGTGCCACCAGCAGAGAAGTCCAGGGCTCCTACGAGCAGTACTTC.

The rearrangement joins TRBV5-1 to TRBJ2-1; the match to TRBD1 covers 9 bases. Germline V gives CDR1 SGHRS, CDR2 YFSETQ. V shed 3 bases, J shed 2 bases, and the junction held 12 bases outside the gene matches. There are 18 residues in the CDR3. CDR3 in DNA: TGCGCCAGCAGCTGGGTGAGCTCGGGACAGGGTACCTACAATGAGCAGTTCTTC. Protein product: CASSWVSSGQGTYNEQFF.

As for this clone: The junction departs from germline at one end; a sequencing error may be responsible. The chain recombines TRBV7-9 with TRBJ1-2; possibly TRBD1 for D (6 bases). The length of the CDR3 is 16 residues. Germline assignment: CDR1 SEHNR and CDR2 FQNEAQ (reference sequence). The CDR3 region has the DNA TGTTCCAGCAGCTTAGGAAGGTCTAACAGGGAATCTGGCTACACCTTC. This translates into CSSSLGRSNRESGYTF.

This sequence joins TRBV6-1 and TRBJ2-7, with TRBD2 identical over 13 bases. V dropped 11 bases and J dropped 0; count of bases not matched to a gene: 4. The CDR3 has 14 amino acids. CDR1 MNHNS and CDR2 SASEGT come from the germline V gene. CDR3 residues: CAGRTSGSSYEQYF. Written as DNA, the CDR3 is TGTGCCGGCCGGACTAGCGGGAGCTCCTACGAGCAGTACTTC.

The chain couples TRBV19 to TRBJ1-5; 11 nucleotides line up with TRBD1. Unmatched junction bases numbered 10, after V lost 11 bases and J lost 7 bases. CDR3 size: 14 residues. Germline V gene lookup returns CDR1 LNHDA and CDR2 SQIVND (reference sequence). CDR3 in DNA: TGTGCCTGCCGGACAGGGGGCTTGGGGCAGCCCCAGCATTTT. Protein: CACRTGGLGQPQHF.

This chain uses TRBV7-3 with TRBJ1-1, with 8 bases fitting TRBD1. Unmatched junction bases numbered 2, after V lost 0 bases and J lost 8 bases. The CDR3 contains 13 residues. Germline loops: CDR1 SGHTA, CDR2 FQGTGA. The DNA for the CDR3 is TGTGCCAGCAGCTTAACCAGGGACAGGGAAGCTTTCTTT. As protein: CASSLTRDREAFF.

This chain links TRBV11-2 with TRBJ2-1, with 7 positions matching TRBD2. CDR1 is SGHAT and CDR2 is FQNNGV in the germline V gene. The CDR3 is 14 amino acids. Losses at the gene ends were 1 base for V and 6 bases for J; bases not matched to a gene: 3. The CDR3 DNA follows: TGTGCCAGCAGCTTAGGGTGGGGGGGCAATGAGCAGTTCTTC. It specifies CASSLGWGGNEQFF. Looking up the rest from reference TRBV11-2 and TRBJ2-1 gives the full variable domain: EAGVAQSPRYKIIEKRQSVAFWCNPISGHATLYWYQQILGQGPKLLIQFQNNGVVDDSQLPKDRFSAERLKGVDSTLKIQPAKLEDSAVYLCASSLGWGGNEQFFGPGTRLTVL.

This rearrangement joins TRBV5-1 to TRBJ2-7, with 8 bases that match TRBD1. The V and J ends lost 0 bases and 3 bases, in that order; junction bases with no gene match: 2. Germline V CDR1 and CDR2: SGHRS, YFSETQ. CDR3 size: 14 residues. CDR3 region: CASSLGTGFYEQYF. DNA of the CDR3: TGCGCCAGCAGCTTGGGGACAGGGTTCTACGAGCAGTACTTC.

The rearrangement links TRBV25-1 to TRBJ2-3, with TRBD1 identical over 8 bases. V shed 1 base and J 1 base; nucleotides not matched to a gene: 7. Germline-derived CDR1 and CDR2 are MGHDK and SYGVNS. The CDR3 spans 17 residues. The CDR3 DNA sequence: TGTGCCAGCAGTGAATCGACAGGGGTTGAAGGCACAGATACGCAGTATTTT. Its protein is CASSESTGVEGTDTQYF.

The gene calls are TRBV2 and TRBJ1-4; the D gene is possibly TRBD1 (6 bases). Germline V gives CDR1 SNHLY, CDR2 FYNNEI. Between the trimmed V and J ends, which lost 8 bases and 12 bases, there was a span of 19 bases. This CDR3 is built from 13 residues. CDR3 in DNA: TGTGCCAGCGGCGGGCAGAGGGGGTTGGAACTGTTTTTT. Its translation: CASGGQRGLELFF. Based on the CDR3 plus reference TRBV2 and TRBJ1-4, the full variable domain is EPEVTQTPSHQVTQMGQEVILRCVPISNHLYFYWYRQILGQKVEFLVSFYNNEISEKSEIFDDQFSVERPDGSNFTLKIRSTKLEDSAMYFCASGGQRGLELFFGSGTQLSVL.

V usage is TRBV11-2 and J usage is TRBJ1-4; D is ambiguous. The CDR3 spans 15 residues. Trimming removed 3 bases at V and 3 bases at J, with 11 bases between. The germline V gene encodes CDR1 SGHAT and CDR2 FQNNGV. The CDR3 region has the DNA TGTGCCAGCAGCTTTGAGGCCTTAGCTAATGAAAAACTGTTTTTT. The encoded protein is CASSFEALANEKLFF.

The chain carries TRBV6-5 and TRBJ2-7; no clear D gene. The CDR3 runs to 14 residues. Germline values: CDR1 MNHEY, CDR2 SVGAGI. Trimming pared 5 bases from V and 3 bases from J, leaving 14 bases between. The CDR3 protein is CASSPVVAGYEQYF. CDR3 in DNA: TGTGCCAGCAGTCCCGTAGTGGCAGGCTACGAGCAGTACTTC.

The chain employs TRBV4-2 and TRBJ2-3, with D possibly being TRBD2 (6 bases). The V end lost 4 bases, the J end lost 4 bases, and 18 bases lay between the germline ends. The CDR3 contains 16 residues. Germline V lookup: CDR1 LGHNA, CDR2 YNFKEQ. This CDR3 is CASSLTSSDGPDTQYF. The CDR3 DNA reads as TGTGCCAGCAGCCTTACTTCTAGCGATGGACCAGATACGCAGTATTTT.

This clone appeared a few times. The chain has TRBV6-1 and TRBJ2-3; 9 bases map to TRBD2. Germline V CDR1 and CDR2: MNHNS, SASEGT. The junction had 14 bases not matched to a gene; V was cut back by 9 bases and J by 10 bases. This CDR3 has 14 residues. The CDR3 bases are TGTGCCAGTTGGGGACTAGCTCAGCCCTGGGCGCAGTATTTT. It codes for CASWGLAQPWAQYF.